The clone carrying this TCR beta chain was seen at least ten times. RNA transcripts provided the source from which TCR beta CDR3 regions were amplified. The HTBI primer set drove a first-round RT-PCR of the TCR CDR3. TCRdb re-called the multiplex PCR reads with MiXCR, one entry per CDR3 protein. Of fewer than 650,000 distinct CDR3 sequences listed, around 43% are singletons. This sample is part of a study of T cells in Graves' hyperthyroidism and ophthalmopathy. The CDR3 spans 14 residues. Germline lookup yields CDR1 SGHAT and CDR2 FQNNGV. V was shortened by 3 bases and J by 0 bases, with 8 bases between the two germline ends.

The rearrangement links TRBV11-2 to TRBJ2-5; D gene ambiguous. This sequence was found in an adult woman with Graves' disease, either hyperthyroidism or ophthalmopathy (not recorded which). Sequenced input: peripheral blood or thyroid tissue (not recorded which). The CDR3 loop reads CASSLPRDQETQYF. In DNA, the CDR3 is TGTGCCAGCAGCTTGCCCAGAGACCAAGAGACCCAGTACTTC.